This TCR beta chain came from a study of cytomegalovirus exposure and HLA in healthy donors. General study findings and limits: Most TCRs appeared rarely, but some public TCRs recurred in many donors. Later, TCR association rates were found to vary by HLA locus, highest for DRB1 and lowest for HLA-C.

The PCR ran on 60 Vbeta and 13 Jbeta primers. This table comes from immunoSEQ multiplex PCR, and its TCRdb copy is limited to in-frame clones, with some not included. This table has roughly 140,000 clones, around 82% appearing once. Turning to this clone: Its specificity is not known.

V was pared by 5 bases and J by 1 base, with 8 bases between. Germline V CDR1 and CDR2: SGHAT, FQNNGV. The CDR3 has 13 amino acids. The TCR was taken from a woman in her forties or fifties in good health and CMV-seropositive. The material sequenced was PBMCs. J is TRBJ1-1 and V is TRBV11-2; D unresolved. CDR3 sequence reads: CASSVNTNTEAFF. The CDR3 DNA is TGTGCCAGCAGCGTCAACACGAACACTGAAGCTTTCTTT.